Listed below are T cell receptor beta chains from one sample, sequenced in a study of shared clonotypes between healthy human individuals. Using immunoSEQ multiplex PCR, the repertoire was profiled, and TCRdb retains in-frame clones only, with some absent. The data hold some 2.1 million clones, with approximately 95% observed a single time. The specimen sequenced was naive CD4+ T cells sorted from blood. These receptors all stem from a man aged 18 to 35 in good health. Each CDR3 is given with its conserved first and last residue.

>TRBV28|TRBJ2-7
CASVKGRSYEQYF
>TRBV28|TRBJ1-2
CASSRRTEWYYGYTF
>TRBV5-1|TRBJ1-2
CASSLAGSVDGYTF
>TRBV30|TRBJ2-3
CAATPGTGGDTQYF
>TRBV5-1|TRBJ2-1
CASSSSIPPYNEQFF
>TRBV2|TRBJ2-7
CASSQGQGDPYEQYF
>TRBV5-1|TRBJ1-5
CASSLTQGNQPQHF
>TRBV11-2|TRBJ2-7
CASSLPGGSSYEQYF
>TRBV30|TRBJ2-3
CAWSVQSWVQGRPDTQYF
>TRBV9|TRBJ2-4
CASSVAFGGPNIQYF
>TRBV19|TRBJ2-2
CASSSVLANTGELFF
>TRBV9|TRBJ2-6
CASSVVGGQANVLTF
>TRBV30|TRBJ1-5
CAWSVEGNQPQHF
>TRBV7-9|TRBJ2-5
CASSLERYQETQYF
>TRBV15|TRBJ2-2
CATSRADLGTAGELFF
>TRBV27|TRBJ1-2
CASSLAWTGGIYGYTF
>TRBV19|TRBJ2-7
CASSITGTLSPYEQYF
>TRBV2|TRBJ2-2
CASSEGGVGNTGELFF
>TRBV11-2|TRBJ2-1
CASSTVTAVYNEQFF
>TRBV7-2|TRBJ1-5
CASSSTGNSNQPQHF
>TRBV5-4|TRBJ1-2
CASSQAEGNGYTF
>TRBV6-5|TRBJ2-7
CASRKDSITYEQYF
>TRBV5-6|TRBJ2-1
CASSLVPGLGGNEQFF
>TRBV6-1|TRBJ1-5
CASSDPLENQPQHF
>TRBV7-2|TRBJ2-5
CASSLALAVSQETQYF
>TRBV18|TRBJ2-7
CASSPPPGGSYEQYF
>TRBV7-2|TRBJ1-1
CASSLAVGMVAEAFF
>TRBV7-6|TRBJ2-5
CASSRTLAEAETQYF
>TRBV7-3|TRBJ2-3
CASSLTASGGGTDTQYF
>TRBV10-3|TRBJ2-5
CAISSSSGVQETQYF
>TRBV6-5|TRBJ2-1
CASRVLNEQFF
>TRBV18|TRBJ2-5
CASSPMHQETQYF
>TRBV18|TRBJ1-6
CASSEGLNSPLHF
>TRBV2|TRBJ2-2
CASSEALSSGKYTGELFF
>TRBV10-3|TRBJ2-7
CAISATEYEQYF
>TRBV7-9|TRBJ1-2
CASSLGGGQDGYTF
>TRBV30|TRBJ2-7
CAWSVPPYEQYF
>TRBV28|TRBJ2-7
CASSLRQGFIHYEQYF
>TRBV9|TRBJ2-1
CASSPRRGDNEQFF
>TRBV11-2|TRBJ2-7
CASSLIQGRNEQYF
>TRBV5-4|TRBJ2-5
CASSLGIALSYQGTQYF
>TRBV4-3|TRBJ2-7
CASSQVRVKQYF
>TRBV4-1|TRBJ2-3
CASSQVGRGAPDTQYF
>TRBV15|TRBJ2-5
CATSRDQGEEETQYF
>TRBV9|TRBJ2-6
CASSVAGSGANVLTF
>TRBV25-1|TRBJ1-2
CASSVTENYGYTF
>TRBV5-1|TRBJ2-1
CASSLGWADRNYNEQFF
>TRBV20-1|TRBJ2-1
CSAAGHNEQFF
>TRBV4-3|TRBJ2-3
CASSRGTLTDTQYF
>TRBV5-6|TRBJ2-1
CASSLERAFGVVNEQFF
>TRBV15|TRBJ2-3
CATSRGADTQYF
>TRBV27|TRBJ1-1
CASSFYSHTEAFF